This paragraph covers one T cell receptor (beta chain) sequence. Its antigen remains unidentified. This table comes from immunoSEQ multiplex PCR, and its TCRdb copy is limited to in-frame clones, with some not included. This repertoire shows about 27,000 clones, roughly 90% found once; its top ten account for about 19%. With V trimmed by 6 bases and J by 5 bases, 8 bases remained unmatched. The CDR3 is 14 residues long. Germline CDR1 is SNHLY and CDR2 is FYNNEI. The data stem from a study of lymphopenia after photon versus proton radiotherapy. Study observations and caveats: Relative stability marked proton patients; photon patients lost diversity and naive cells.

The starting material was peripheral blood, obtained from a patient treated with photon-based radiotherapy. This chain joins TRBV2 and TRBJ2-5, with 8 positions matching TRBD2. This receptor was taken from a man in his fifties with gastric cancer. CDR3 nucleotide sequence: TGTGCCAGCAGCGACCGGGGGGGCCGTGAGACCCAGTACTTC. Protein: CASSDRGGRETQYF.